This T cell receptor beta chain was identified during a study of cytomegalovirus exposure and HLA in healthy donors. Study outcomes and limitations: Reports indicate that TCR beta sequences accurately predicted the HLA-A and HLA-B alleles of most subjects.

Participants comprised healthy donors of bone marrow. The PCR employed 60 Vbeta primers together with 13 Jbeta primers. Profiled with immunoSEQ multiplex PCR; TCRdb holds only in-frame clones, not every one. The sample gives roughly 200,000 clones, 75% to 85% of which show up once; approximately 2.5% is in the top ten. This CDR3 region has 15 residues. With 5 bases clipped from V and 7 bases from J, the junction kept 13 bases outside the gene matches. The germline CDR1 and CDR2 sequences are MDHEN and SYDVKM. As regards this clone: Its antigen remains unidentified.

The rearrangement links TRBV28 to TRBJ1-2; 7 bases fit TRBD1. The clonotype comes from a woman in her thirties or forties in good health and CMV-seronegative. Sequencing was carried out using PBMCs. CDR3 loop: CASSASSLGGSGYTF. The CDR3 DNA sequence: TGTGCCAGCAGTGCATCCTCTCTAGGGGGCAGTGGCTACACCTTC.